This T cell receptor (beta chain) was recovered during a study of T cells in Graves' hyperthyroidism and ophthalmopathy. In its sample, this clonotype was seen many times. What it binds is unknown. RNA transcripts served as the template for amplifying TCR beta CDR3 regions. HTBI primers drove first-round RT-PCR of the TCR CDR3. One entry per CDR3 protein results from TCRdb running MiXCR on the multiplex PCR reads. The sample holds about 570,000 distinct CDR3 sequences, just over 45% seen once. Study findings and constraints: A 13 V-J signature model discriminated ophthalmopathy versus stable hyperthyroidism. Most expanded thyroid clonotypes above 0.001 recurred in blood.

Patients were excluded for uncontrolled infection, other autoimmune disease, pregnancy or lactation. Trimming pared 0 bases from V and 4 bases from J, leaving 7 bases between. CDR1 is MNHNY and CDR2 is SVGAGI in the germline V gene (reference sequence). The CDR3 is 13 residues long. The receptor was derived from an adult woman with Graves' disease, either hyperthyroidism or ophthalmopathy (not recorded which). The sample consisted of peripheral blood or thyroid tissue (not recorded which). The chain carries TRBV6-6 and TRBJ2-7; D is undetermined. The CDR3 bases are TGTGCCAGCAGTTACTCGATAGGTTACGAGCAGTACTTC. This gives the protein CASSYSIGYEQYF.